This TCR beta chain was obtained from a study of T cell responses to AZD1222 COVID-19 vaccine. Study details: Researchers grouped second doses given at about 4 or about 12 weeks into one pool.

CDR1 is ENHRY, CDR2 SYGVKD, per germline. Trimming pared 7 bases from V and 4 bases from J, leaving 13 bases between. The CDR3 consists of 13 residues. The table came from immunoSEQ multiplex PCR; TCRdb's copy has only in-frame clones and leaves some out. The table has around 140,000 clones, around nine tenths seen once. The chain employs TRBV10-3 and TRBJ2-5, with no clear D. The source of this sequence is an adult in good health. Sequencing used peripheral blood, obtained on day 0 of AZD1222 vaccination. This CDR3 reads CAIMSVEGETQYF. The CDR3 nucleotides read TGTGCCATCATGTCCGTAGAAGGAGAGACCCAGTACTTC.